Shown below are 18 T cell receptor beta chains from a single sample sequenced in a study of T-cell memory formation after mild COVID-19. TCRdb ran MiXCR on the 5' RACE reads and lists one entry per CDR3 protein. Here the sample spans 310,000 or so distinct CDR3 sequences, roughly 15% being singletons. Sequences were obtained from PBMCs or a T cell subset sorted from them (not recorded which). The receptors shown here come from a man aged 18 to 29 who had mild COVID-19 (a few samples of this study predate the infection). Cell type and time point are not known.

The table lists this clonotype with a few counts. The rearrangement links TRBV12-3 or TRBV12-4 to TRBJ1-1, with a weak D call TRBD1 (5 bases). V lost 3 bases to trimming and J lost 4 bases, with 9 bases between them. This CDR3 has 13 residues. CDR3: CASSFGAATEAFF. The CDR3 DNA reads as TGTGCCAGCAGTTTTGGGGCAGCCACTGAAGCTTTCTTT.

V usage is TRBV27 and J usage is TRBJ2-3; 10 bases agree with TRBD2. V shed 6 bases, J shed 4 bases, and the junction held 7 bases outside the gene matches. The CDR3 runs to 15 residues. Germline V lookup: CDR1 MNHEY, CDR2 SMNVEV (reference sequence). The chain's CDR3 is CASRRLSGGPDTQYF. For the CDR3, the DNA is TGTGCCAGCAGACGACTTAGCGGGGGGCCAGATACGCAGTATTTT.

The CDR3 DNA reads as TGTGCCAGCAGTGTTGTCTCCGACGGGACTTCACCCCTCCACTTT. Protein sequence: CASSVVSDGTSPLHF. This chain links TRBV7-6 with TRBJ1-6, with TRBD1 as a possible D gene (5 bases). V lost 6 bases to trimming and J lost 9 bases, with 18 bases between them. The CDR3 spans 15 residues. Germline CDR1 SGHVS, CDR2 FNYEAQ. Full variable domain (rest looked up from reference TRBV7-6 and TRBJ1-6): GAGVSQSPRYKVTKRGQDVALRCDPISGHVSLYWYRQALGQGPEFLTYFNYEAQQDKSGLPNDRFSAERPEGSISTLTIQRTEQRDSAMYRCASSVVSDGTSPLHFGNGTRLTVT.

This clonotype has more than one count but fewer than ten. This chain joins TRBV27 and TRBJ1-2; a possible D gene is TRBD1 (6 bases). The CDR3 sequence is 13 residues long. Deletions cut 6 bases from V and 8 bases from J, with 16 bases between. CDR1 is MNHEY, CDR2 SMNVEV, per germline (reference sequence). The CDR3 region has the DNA TGTGCCAGCAGCCACGGACAGAGCGGAGGCTACACCTTC. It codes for CASSHGQSGGYTF.

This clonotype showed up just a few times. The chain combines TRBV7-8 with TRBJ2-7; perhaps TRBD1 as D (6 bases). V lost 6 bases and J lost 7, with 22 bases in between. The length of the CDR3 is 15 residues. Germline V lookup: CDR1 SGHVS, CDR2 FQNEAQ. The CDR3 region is CASSRTTGISREQYV. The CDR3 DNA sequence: TGTGCCAGCAGTAGGACAACAGGGATCTCTAGGGAGCAGTACGTC.

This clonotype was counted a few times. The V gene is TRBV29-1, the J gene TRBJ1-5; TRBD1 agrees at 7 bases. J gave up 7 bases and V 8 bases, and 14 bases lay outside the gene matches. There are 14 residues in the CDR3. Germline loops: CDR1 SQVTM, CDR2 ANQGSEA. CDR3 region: CSPKILQDRQPQHF. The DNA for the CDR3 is TGCAGCCCCAAGATTTTACAGGACAGGCAGCCCCAGCATTTT. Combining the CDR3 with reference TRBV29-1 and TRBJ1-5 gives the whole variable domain SAVISQKPSRDICQRGTSLTIQCQVDSQVTMMFWYRQQPGQSLTLIATANQGSEATYESGFVIDKFPISRPNLTFSTLTVSNMSPEDSSIYLCSPKILQDRQPQHFGDGTRLSIL.

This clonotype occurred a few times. The CDR3 nucleotides are TGTGCCAGCTCAACCCAAGGACGGATGAACACTGAAGCTTTCTTT. It specifies CASSTQGRMNTEAFF. The chain joins TRBV18 to TRBJ1-1; D gene ambiguous. Trimming pared 5 bases from V and 0 bases from J, leaving 13 bases between. In germline, CDR1 is KGHSH, CDR2 LQKENI. The CDR3 runs 15 residues.

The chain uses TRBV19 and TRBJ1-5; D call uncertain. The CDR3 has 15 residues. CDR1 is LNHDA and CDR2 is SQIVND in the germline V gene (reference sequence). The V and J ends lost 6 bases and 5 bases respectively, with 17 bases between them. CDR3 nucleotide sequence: TGTGCCAGTAGCCTGTATGGGTGGAGGGATCAGCCCCAGCATTTT. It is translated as CASSLYGWRDQPQHF.

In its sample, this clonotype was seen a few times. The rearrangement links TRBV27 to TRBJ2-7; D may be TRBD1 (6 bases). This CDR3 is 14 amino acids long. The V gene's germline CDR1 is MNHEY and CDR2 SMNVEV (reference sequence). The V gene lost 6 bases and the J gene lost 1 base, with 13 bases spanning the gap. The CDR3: CASSSYRDSYEQYF. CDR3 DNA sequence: TGTGCCAGCAGCTCTTACAGGGATTCCTACGAGCAGTACTTC.

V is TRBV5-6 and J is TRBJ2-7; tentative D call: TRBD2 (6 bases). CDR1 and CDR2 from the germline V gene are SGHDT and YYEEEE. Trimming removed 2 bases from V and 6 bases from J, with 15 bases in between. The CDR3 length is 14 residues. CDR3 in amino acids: CASSLGRGVFEQYF. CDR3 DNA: TGTGCCAGCAGCTTAGGGCGGGGTGTGTTCGAGCAGTACTTC.

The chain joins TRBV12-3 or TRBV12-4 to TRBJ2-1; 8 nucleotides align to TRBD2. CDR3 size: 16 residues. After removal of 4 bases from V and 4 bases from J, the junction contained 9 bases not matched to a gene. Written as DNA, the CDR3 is TGTGCCAGCAGTTCCCCGGGGGGGGCCGGTTACAATGAGCAGTTCTTC. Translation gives CASSSPGGAGYNEQFF.

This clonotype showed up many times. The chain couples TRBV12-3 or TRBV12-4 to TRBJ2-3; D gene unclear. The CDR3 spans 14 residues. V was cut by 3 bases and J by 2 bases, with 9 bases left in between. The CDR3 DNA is TGTGCCAGCAGTTTGGGTGGGAACACAGATACGCAGTATTTT. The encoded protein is CASSLGGNTDTQYF.

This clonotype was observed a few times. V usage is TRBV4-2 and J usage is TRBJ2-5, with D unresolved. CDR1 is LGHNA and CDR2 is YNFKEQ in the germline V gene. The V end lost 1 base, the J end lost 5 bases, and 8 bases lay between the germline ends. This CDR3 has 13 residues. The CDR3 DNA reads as TGTGCCAGCAGCCAAGGGCTATGGGAGACCCAGTACTTC. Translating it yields CASSQGLWETQYF.

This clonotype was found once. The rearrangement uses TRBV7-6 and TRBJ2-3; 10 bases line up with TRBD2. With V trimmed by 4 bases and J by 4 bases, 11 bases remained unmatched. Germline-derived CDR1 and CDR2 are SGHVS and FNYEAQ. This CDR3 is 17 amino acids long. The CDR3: CASSSLAGETRADTQYF. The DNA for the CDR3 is TGTGCCAGCAGCTCTCTAGCGGGGGAAACCAGGGCAGATACGCAGTATTTT.

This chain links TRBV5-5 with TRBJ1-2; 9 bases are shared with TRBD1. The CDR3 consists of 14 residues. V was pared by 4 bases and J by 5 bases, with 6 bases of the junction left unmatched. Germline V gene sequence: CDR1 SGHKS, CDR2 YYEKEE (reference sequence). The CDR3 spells CASSRNRGRYGYTF. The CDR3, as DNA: TGTGCCAGCAGCCGAAACAGGGGGCGTTATGGCTACACCTTC.

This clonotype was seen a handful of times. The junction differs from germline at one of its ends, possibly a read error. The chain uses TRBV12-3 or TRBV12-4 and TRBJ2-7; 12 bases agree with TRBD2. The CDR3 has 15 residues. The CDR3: CASSLAGGPSYEQYF. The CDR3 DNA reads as TGTGCCAGCAGTCTAGCGGGGGGGCCCTCCTACGAGCAGTACTTC.

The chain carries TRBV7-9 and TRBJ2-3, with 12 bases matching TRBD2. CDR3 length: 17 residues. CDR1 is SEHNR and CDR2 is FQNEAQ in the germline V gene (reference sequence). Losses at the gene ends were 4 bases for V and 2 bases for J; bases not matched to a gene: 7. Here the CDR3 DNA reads TGTGCCAGCAGCTCCCATCGGACTAGCGGGGACACAGATACGCAGTATTTT. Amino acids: CASSSHRTSGDTDTQYF.

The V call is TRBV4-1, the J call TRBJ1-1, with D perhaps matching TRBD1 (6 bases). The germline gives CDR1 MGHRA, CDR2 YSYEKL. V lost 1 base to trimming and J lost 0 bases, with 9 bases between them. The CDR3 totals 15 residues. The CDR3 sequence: CASSQVTGMNTEAFF. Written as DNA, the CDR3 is TGCGCCAGCAGCCAAGTTACAGGGATGAACACTGAAGCTTTCTTT.